This T cell receptor (beta chain) was found in a study of OX40 agonist ivuxolimab in advanced cancers. Across the whole study: Participants averaged approximately 65 years of age (range about 23 to 80) and were over 75% male.

V was cut by 2 bases and J by 8 bases, with 15 bases left in between. Germline V gives CDR1 ENHRY, CDR2 SYGVKD. The CDR3 has 14 residues. The repertoire was sequenced with immunoSEQ multiplex PCR; TCRdb's copy has only in-frame clones and lacks some. The repertoire holds about 38,000 clones, with roughly 80% as singletons. Points on this clone: No antigen is known for it.

Overall study results and limits: Antigen specificity remained undetermined for the expanded peripheral T cells. Clones of CD4+ and CD8+ blood T cells grew by week 6 at doses of 0.1 to 3.0 mg/kg. The mean number of expanded clones was higher in CD8+ T cells than in CD4+.

Material: CD4+ or CD8+ T cells sorted from blood, obtained in a trial of the OX40 agonist ivuxolimab. This TCR came from an adult with an advanced solid tumor such as melanoma, head and neck, liver or kidney cancer. V is TRBV10-3 and J is TRBJ1-2, with D possibly TRBD1 on 5 matching bases. CDR3 in DNA: TGTGCCATCAGTGAGGCGGGAGGGGAAAAAGGCTACACCTTC. Translated, it gives CAISEAGGEKGYTF.